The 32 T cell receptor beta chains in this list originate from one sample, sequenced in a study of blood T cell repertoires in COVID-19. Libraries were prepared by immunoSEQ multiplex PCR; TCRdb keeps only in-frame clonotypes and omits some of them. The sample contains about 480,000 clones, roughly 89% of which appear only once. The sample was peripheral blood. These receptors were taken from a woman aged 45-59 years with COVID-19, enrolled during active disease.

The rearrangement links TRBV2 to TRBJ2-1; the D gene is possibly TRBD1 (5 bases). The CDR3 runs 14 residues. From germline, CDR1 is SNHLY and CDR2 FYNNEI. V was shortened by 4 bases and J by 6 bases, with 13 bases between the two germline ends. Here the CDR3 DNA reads TGTGCCAGCAGTGCGTGGGGCAGGGTCAATGAGCAGTTCTTC. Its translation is CASSAWGRVNEQFF.

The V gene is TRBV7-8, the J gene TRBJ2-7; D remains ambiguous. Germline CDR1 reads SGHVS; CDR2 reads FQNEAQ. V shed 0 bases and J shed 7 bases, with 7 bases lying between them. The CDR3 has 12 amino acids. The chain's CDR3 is CASSLAYTEQYF. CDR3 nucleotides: TGTGCCAGCAGCTTAGCGTACACAGAGCAGTACTTC.

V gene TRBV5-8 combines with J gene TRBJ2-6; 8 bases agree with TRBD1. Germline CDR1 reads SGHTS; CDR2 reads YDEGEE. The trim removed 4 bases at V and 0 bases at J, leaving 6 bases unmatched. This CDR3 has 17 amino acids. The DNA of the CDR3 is TGTGCCAGCAGCCGGACAGGGCCCCACTCTGGGGCCAACGTCCTGACTTTC. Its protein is CASSRTGPHSGANVLTF.

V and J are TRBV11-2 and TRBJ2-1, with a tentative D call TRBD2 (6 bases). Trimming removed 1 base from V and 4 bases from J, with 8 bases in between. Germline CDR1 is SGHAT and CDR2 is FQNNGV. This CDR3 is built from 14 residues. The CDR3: CASSLVGGYNEQFF. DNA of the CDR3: TGTGCCAGCAGCTTAGTTGGGGGGTACAATGAGCAGTTCTTC.

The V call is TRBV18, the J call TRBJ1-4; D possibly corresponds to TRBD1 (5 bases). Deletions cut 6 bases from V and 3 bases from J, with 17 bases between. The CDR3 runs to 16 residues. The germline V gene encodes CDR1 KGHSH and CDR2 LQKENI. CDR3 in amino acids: CASSPGGGDANEKLFF. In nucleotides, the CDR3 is TGTGCCAGCTCGCCCGGGGGAGGAGATGCTAATGAAAAACTGTTTTTT.

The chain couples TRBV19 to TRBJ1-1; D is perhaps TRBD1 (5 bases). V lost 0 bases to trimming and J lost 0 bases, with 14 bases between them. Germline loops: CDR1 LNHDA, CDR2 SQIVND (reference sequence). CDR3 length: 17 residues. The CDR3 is CASSIEGGGTLNTEAFF. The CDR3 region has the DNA TGTGCCAGTAGTATAGAGGGGGGGGGTACCTTGAACACTGAAGCTTTCTTT. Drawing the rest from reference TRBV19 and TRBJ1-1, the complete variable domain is DGGITQSPKYLFRKEGQNVTLSCEQNLNHDAMYWYRQDPGQGLRLIYYSQIVNDFQKGDIAEGYSVSREKKESFPLTVTSAQKNPTAFYLCASSIEGGGTLNTEAFFGQGTRLTVV.

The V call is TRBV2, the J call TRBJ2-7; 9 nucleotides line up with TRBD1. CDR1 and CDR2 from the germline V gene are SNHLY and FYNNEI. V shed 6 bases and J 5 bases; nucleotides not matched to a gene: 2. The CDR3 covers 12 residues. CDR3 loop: CASSRQGDEQYF. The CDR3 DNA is TGTGCCAGCAGCCGACAGGGGGACGAGCAGTACTTC.

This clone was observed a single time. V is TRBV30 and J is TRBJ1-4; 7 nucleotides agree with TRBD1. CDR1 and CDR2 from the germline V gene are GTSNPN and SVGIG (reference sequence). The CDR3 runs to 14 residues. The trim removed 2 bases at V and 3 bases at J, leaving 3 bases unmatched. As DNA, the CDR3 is TGTGCCTGGAGTATGACAGGGCCTAATGAAAAACTGTTTTTT. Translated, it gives CAWSMTGPNEKLFF.

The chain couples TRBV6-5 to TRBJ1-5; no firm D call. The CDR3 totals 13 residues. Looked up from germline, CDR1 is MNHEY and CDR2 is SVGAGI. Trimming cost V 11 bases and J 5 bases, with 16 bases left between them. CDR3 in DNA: TGTGCCGTGTCGGGGTTGAACGATCAGCCCCAGCATTTT. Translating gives CAVSGLNDQPQHF.

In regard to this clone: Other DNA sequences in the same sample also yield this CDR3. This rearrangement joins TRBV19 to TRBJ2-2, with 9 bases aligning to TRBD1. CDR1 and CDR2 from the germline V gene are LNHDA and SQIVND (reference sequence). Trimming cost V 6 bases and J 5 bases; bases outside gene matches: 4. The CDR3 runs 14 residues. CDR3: CASSRQGGTGELFF. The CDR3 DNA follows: TGTGCCAGTAGCCGACAGGGGGGAACCGGGGAGCTGTTTTTT.

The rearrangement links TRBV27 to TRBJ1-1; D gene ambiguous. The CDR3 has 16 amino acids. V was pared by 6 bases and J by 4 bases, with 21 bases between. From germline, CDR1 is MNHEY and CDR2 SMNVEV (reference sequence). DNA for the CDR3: TGTGCCAGCAGATACTCGCCGGTGGGTCGGAGCACTGAAGCTTTCTTT. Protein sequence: CASRYSPVGRSTEAFF.

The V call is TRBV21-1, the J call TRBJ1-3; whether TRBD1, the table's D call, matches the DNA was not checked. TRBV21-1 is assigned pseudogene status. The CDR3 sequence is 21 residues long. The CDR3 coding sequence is TGTGCCAGCAGCAGAGACGATAACCCTACGGACACCCCATCCTCTGGAAACACCATATATTTT. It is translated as CASSRDDNPTDTPSSGNTIYF.

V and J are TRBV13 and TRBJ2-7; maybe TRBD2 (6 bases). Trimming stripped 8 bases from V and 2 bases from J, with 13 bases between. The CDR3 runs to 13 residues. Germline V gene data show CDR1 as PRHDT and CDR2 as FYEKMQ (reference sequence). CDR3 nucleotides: TGTGCCAGCGCGGGGAGACTAGCCTACGAGCAGTACTTC. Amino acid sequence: CASAGRLAYEQYF.

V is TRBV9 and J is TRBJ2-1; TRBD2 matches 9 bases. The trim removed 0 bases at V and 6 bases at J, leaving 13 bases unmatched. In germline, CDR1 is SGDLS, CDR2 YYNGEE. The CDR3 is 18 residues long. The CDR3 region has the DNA TGTGCCAGCAGCGTAGCCCCCTTAGTCCAGCGGGGGGTCAATGAGCAGTTCTTC. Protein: CASSVAPLVQRGVNEQFF.

The CDR3 loop is CASSESSLAGEEQFF. DNA of the CDR3: TGCGCCAGCAGTGAGTCAAGCCTAGCGGGGGAGGAGCAGTTCTTC. This chain joins TRBV10-1 and TRBJ2-1, with 10 bases matching TRBD2. The germline V gene has CDR1 WNHNN and CDR2 SYGVQD (reference sequence). With V trimmed by 0 bases and J by 10 bases, 6 bases remained unmatched. There are 15 residues in the CDR3.

The CDR3 is CASSRGRPGANVLTF. The CDR3 nucleotides read TGTGCCAGCAGCCGCGGCCGCCCTGGGGCCAACGTCCTGACTTTC. The chain joins TRBV6-5 to TRBJ2-6; D is ambiguous. The length of the CDR3 is 15 residues. Trimming shortened V by 6 bases and J by 2 bases, and 11 bases separated the two germline ends. The germline V gene has CDR1 MNHEY and CDR2 SVGAGI.

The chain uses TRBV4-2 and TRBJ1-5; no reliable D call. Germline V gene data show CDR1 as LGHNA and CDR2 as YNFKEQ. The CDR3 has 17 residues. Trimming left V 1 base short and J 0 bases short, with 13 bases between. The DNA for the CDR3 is TGTGCCAGCAGCCAAGTAAGAGGTGAAGGTAGCAATCAGCCCCAGCATTTT. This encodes CASSQVRGEGSNQPQHF.

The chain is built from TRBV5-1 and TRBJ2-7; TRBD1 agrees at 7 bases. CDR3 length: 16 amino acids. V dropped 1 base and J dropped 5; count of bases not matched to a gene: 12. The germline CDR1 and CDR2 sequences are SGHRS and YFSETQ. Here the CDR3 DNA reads TGCGCCAGCAGCTTGCGAAGTGGACAGGTGCTCGACGAGCAGTACTTC. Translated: CASSLRSGQVLDEQYF.

CDR3 protein: CSASLFGQFNYGYTF. As DNA, the CDR3 is TGCAGTGCTAGTTTATTTGGACAGTTTAACTATGGCTACACCTTC. The rearrangement uses TRBV20-1 and TRBJ1-2; D is possibly TRBD1 (6 bases). The CDR3 runs to 15 residues. Trimming shortened V by 3 bases and J by 1 base, and 15 bases separated the two germline ends. Germline lookup yields CDR1 DFQATT and CDR2 SNEGSKA (reference sequence).

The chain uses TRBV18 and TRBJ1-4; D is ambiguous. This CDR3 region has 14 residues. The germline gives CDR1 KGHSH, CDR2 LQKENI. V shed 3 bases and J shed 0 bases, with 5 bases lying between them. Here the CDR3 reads CASSPSATNEKLFF. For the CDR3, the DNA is TGTGCCAGCTCACCGTCGGCAACTAATGAAAAACTGTTTTTT.

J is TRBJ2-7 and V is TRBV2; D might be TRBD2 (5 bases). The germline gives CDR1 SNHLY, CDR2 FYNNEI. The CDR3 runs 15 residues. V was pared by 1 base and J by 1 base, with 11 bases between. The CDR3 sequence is CASSEGRGPSYEQYF. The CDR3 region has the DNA TGTGCCAGCAGTGAAGGGAGAGGGCCGTCCTACGAGCAGTACTTC.

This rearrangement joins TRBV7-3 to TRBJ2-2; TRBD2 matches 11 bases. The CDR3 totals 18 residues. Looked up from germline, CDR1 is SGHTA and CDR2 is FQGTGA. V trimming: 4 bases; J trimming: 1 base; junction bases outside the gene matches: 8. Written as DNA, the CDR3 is TGTGCCAGCAGCTCGAACGCCGGGACTAGCGGGAACACCGGGGAGCTGTTTTTT. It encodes CASSSNAGTSGNTGELFF.

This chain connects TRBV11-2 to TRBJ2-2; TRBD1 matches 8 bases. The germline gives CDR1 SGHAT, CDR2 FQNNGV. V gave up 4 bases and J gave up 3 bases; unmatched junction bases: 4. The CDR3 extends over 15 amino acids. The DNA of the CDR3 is TGTGCCAGCAGCTGGGAGGACAGGGACACCGGGGAGCTGTTTTTT. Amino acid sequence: CASSWEDRDTGELFF. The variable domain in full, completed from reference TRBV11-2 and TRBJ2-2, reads EAGVAQSPRYKIIEKRQSVAFWCNPISGHATLYWYQQILGQGPKLLIQFQNNGVVDDSQLPKDRFSAERLKGVDSTLKIQPAKLEDSAVYLCASSWEDRDTGELFFGEGSRLTVL.

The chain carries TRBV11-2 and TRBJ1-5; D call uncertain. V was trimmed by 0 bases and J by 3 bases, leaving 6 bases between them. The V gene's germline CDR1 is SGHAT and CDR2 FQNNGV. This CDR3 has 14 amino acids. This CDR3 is CASSLDRINQPQHF. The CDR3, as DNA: TGTGCCAGCAGCTTAGACAGGATCAATCAGCCCCAGCATTTT.

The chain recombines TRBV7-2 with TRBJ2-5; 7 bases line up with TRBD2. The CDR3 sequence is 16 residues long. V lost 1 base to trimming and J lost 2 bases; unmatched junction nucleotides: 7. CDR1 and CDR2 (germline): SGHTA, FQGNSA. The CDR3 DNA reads TGTGCCAGCAGCTTAGGGTACGGGGGGAGGCAAGAGACCCAGTACTTC. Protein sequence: CASSLGYGGRQETQYF. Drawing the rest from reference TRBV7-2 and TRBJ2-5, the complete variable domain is GAGVSQSPSNKVTEKGKDVELRCDPISGHTALYWYRQSLGQGLEFLIYFQGNSAPDKSGLPSDRFSAERTGGSVSTLTIQRTQQEDSAVYLCASSLGYGGRQETQYFGPGTRLLVL.

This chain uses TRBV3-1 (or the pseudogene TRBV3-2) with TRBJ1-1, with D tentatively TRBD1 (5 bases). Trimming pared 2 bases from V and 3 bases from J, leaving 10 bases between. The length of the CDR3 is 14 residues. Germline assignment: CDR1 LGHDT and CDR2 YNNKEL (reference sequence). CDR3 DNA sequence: TGTGCCAGCAGCCAACGGGGGGAGCACACTGAAGCTTTCTTT. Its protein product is CASSQRGEHTEAFF.

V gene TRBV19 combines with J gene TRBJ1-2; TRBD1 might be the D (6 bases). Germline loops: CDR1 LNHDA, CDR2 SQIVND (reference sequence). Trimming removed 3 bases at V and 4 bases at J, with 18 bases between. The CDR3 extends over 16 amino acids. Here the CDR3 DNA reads TGTGCCAGTAGTATGAGTAAGCAGGGGAACCTCTATGGCTACACCTTC. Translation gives CASSMSKQGNLYGYTF.

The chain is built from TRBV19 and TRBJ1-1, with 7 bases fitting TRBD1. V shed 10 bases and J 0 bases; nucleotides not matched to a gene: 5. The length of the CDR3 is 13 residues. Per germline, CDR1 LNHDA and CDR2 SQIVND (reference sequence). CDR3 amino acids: CATSDRMNTEAFF. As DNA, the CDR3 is TGTGCCACCTCGGACAGGATGAACACTGAAGCTTTCTTT. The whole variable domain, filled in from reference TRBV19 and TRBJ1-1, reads DGGITQSPKYLFRKEGQNVTLSCEQNLNHDAMYWYRQDPGQGLRLIYYSQIVNDFQKGDIAEGYSVSREKKESFPLTVTSAQKNPTAFYLCATSDRMNTEAFFGQGTRLTVV.

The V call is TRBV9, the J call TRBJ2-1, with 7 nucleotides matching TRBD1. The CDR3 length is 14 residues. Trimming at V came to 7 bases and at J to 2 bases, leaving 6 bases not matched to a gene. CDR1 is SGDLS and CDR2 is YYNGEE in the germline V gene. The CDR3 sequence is CASGEGQPYNEQFF. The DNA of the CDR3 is TGTGCCAGCGGTGAGGGACAGCCCTACAATGAGCAGTTCTTC.

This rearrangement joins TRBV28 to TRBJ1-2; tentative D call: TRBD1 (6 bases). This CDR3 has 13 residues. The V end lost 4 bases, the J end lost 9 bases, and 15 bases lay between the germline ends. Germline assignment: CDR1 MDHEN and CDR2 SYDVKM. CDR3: CASSSGGRSSYTF. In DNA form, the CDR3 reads TGTGCCAGCAGTTCCGGGGGGCGCAGTAGCTACACCTTC.

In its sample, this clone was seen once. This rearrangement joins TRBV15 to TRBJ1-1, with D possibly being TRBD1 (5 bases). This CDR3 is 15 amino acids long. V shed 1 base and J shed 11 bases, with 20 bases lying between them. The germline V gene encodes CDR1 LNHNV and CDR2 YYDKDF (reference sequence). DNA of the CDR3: TGTGCCACCAGCAGAGTACAGGACCCTTTAAAGATGGCTTTCTTT. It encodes CATSRVQDPLKMAFF.

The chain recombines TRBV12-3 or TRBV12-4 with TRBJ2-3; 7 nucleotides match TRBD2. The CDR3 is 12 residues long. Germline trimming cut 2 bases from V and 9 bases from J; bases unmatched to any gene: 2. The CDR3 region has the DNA TGTGCCAGCAGTTTATGGGGGGGAACGCAGTATTTT. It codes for CASSLWGGTQYF.